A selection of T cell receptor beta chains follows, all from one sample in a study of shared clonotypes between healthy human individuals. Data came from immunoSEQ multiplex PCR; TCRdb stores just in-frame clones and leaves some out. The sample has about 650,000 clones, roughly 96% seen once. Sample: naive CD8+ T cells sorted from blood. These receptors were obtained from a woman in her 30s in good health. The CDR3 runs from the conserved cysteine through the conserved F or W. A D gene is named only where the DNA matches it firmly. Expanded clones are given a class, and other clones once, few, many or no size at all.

CASSPSGEGEIEQYF	TGTGCCAGCAGCCCCTCGGGGGAGGGTGAGATCGAGCAGTACTTC	NA	TRBV7-2	TRBJ2-7	TRBD2
CASSFYVNYGYTF	TGTGCCAGCAGCTTCTACGTTAACTATGGCTACACCTTC	NA	TRBV7-2	TRBJ1-2	NA
CASSESSWGGPNTEAFF	TGTGCCAGCAGTGAATCCTCGTGGGGAGGCCCGAACACTGAAGCTTTCTTT	NA	TRBV6-4	TRBJ1-1	NA
CASSPAGAYFYEQYF	TGCGCCAGCAGCCCAGCGGGAGCTTACTTCTACGAGCAGTACTTC	NA	TRBV4-1	TRBJ2-7	TRBD2
CASRRTTGPNYGYTF	TGTGCCAGCAGGCGCACGACAGGGCCCAACTATGGCTACACCTTC	NA	TRBV27	TRBJ1-2	TRBD1
CASSLEGAAPQHF	TGTGCCAGCAGCTTGGAGGGGGCCGCGCCCCAGCATTTT	NA	TRBV5-4	TRBJ1-5	TRBD1
CASFSRTVNTEAFF	TGTGCCAGCTTCTCACGGACGGTAAACACTGAAGCTTTCTTT	few	TRBV27	TRBJ1-1	NA
CASSTGRTYEQYF	TGTGCCAGCAGCACGGGACGGACCTACGAGCAGTACTTC	NA	TRBV28	TRBJ2-7	NA
CATTSGGSSYNEQFF	TGTGCCACAACAAGCGGGGGGAGCTCCTACAATGAGCAGTTCTTC	NA	TRBV27	TRBJ2-1	TRBD2
CASSQAQQTYSGNTIYF	TGCGCCAGCAGCCAAGCCCAACAGACTTACTCTGGAAACACCATATATTTT	NA	TRBV4-1	TRBJ1-3	NA
CAWTPLAFF	TGTGCCTGGACTCCTTTAGCTTTCTTT	NA	TRBV30	TRBJ1-1	NA
CASSASESGELFF	TGTGCCAGTAGTGCTAGCGAATCCGGGGAGCTGTTTTTT	NA	TRBV19	TRBJ2-2	NA
CASSFSGSNQPQHF	TGTGCCAGCAGTTTTTCGGGGAGCAATCAGCCCCAGCATTTT	NA	TRBV28	TRBJ1-5	NA
CASSSRPGLADYNEQFF	TGTGCCAGCAGCTCCCGCCCGGGACTAGCAGACTACAATGAGCAGTTCTTC	NA	TRBV7-3	TRBJ2-1	TRBD2
CASMLDTEAFF	TGTGCCAGCATGTTGGACACTGAAGCTTTCTTT	NA	TRBV6-6	TRBJ1-1	NA
CASSLGGGGPYEQYF	TGTGCCAGCAGCTTAGGGGGGGGAGGGCCTTACGAGCAGTACTTC	once	TRBV7-8	TRBJ2-7	TRBD2
CASSLGGSTDTQYF	TGCGCCAGCAGCTTGGGCGGGAGCACAGATACGCAGTATTTT	NA	TRBV5-1	TRBJ2-3	NA
CASSLPIPLSGNQPQHF	TGTGCCAGCAGCTTACCGATCCCTCTAAGCGGCAATCAGCCCCAGCATTTT	NA	TRBV13	TRBJ1-5	NA
CASSVRVGGPEAFF	TGTGCCAGCAGCGTTAGGGTGGGGGGTCCTGAAGCTTTCTTT	NA	TRBV7-9	TRBJ1-1	NA
CASRRVTNYSNQPQHF	TGTGCCAGCAGGAGGGTGACAAATTATAGCAATCAGCCCCAGCATTTT	NA	TRBV2	TRBJ1-5	NA
CASNALRDRGLQVSYEQYF	TGTGCCAGCAACGCTCTCCGGGACAGGGGGCTTCAAGTCTCCTACGAGCAGTACTTC	NA	TRBV27	TRBJ2-7	TRBD1
CASTYSGFNTGELFF	TGCGCCAGCACATATAGCGGGTTTAACACCGGGGAGCTGTTTTTT	NA	TRBV4-1	TRBJ2-2	TRBD2
CASSQERGELSGGYTF	TGTGCCAGCAGCCAAGAGCGAGGGGAGCTATCGGGTGGCTACACCTTC	NA	TRBV4-2	TRBJ1-2	NA
CASSLGAGNQPQHF	TGTGCCAGCAGCTTGGGGGCGGGCAATCAGCCCCAGCATTTT	few	TRBV5-6	TRBJ1-5	NA
CASSLRLKREIPGELFF	TGCGCCAGCAGCCTCCGTCTAAAGCGGGAGATTCCCGGGGAGCTGTTTTTT	NA	TRBV4-1	TRBJ2-2	TRBD2
CSVFLDRNYGYTF	TGCAGCGTTTTTTTGGACCGAAACTATGGCTACACCTTC	NA	TRBV29-1	TRBJ1-2	NA
CASSEATSGSEETQYF	TGTGCCAGCAGTGAGGCTACTAGCGGGAGCGAGGAGACCCAGTACTTC	NA	TRBV2	TRBJ2-5	TRBD2
CASSQKTLSGLAGGEQFF	TGTGCCAGCAGCCAAAAAACCCTCTCGGGACTAGCGGGAGGGGAGCAGTTCTTC	NA	TRBV14	TRBJ2-1	TRBD2